One and the same sample provided the 10 T cell receptor beta chains below, sequenced in a study of T cells and Merkel cell carcinoma outcomes. The table came from immunoSEQ multiplex PCR; TCRdb's copy has only in-frame clones and leaves some out. The table shows about 2,000 clones, with roughly 93% occurring only once. Sequences were obtained from tumor tissue from Merkel cell carcinoma. These receptors were collected from a human donor with Merkel cell carcinoma.

As for this clone: One end of the junction does not line up with germline, which may come from a read error. The V call is TRBV19, the J call TRBJ1-5, with TRBD1 matching 8 bases. Germline CDR1 and CDR2: LNHDA and SQIVND (reference sequence). CDR3 length: 16 amino acids. Here the CDR3 DNA reads TGTACCAGTACCCTCTCCGGGACAGGCCACAATCAGCCCCAGCATTTT. Protein: CTSTLSGTGHNQPQHF.

The chain combines TRBV7-8 with TRBJ2-7; D is unclear. From germline, CDR1 is SGHVS and CDR2 FQNEAQ. This CDR3 region has 12 residues. The germline V and J ends were trimmed by 1 base and 6 bases, with 7 bases remaining between them. CDR3 loop: CASSLGPLEQYF. The DNA for the CDR3 is TGTGCCAGCAGCTTAGGACCCCTCGAGCAGTACTTC.

DNA for the CDR3: TGTGCCAGTAGTCGGGGGGGATCCTACGAGCAGTACTTC. This sequence encodes CASSRGGSYEQYF. The V and J genes are TRBV19 and TRBJ2-7, with 8 bases fitting TRBD2. Germline CDR1 is LNHDA and CDR2 is SQIVND (reference sequence). CDR3 size: 13 residues. The J segment lost 1 base and the V segment lost 5 bases, leaving 1 base of the junction unmatched.

This chain links TRBV11-2 with TRBJ2-5; tentatively, D is TRBD1 or TRBD2 (5 bases each). The CDR3 totals 13 residues. Trimming pared 4 bases from V and 5 bases from J, leaving 11 bases between. Germline loops: CDR1 SGHAT, CDR2 FQNNGV. The CDR3 DNA follows: TGTGCCAGCAGCTCGGACCGGGACGAGACCCAGTACTTC. It encodes CASSSDRDETQYF.

This chain joins TRBV5-6 and TRBJ2-7; D may be TRBD1 or TRBD2 (5 bases each). The CDR3 is 15 amino acids. CDR1 is SGHDT, CDR2 YYEEEE, per germline. Trimming removed 1 base from V and 0 bases from J, with 11 bases in between. The chain's CDR3 is CASSLPGAGSYEQYF. The CDR3 nucleotides read TGTGCCAGCAGCTTGCCCGGGGCCGGCTCCTACGAGCAGTACTTC.

The rearrangement uses TRBV7-3 and TRBJ2-4; 13 nucleotides line up with TRBD2. V was clipped by 6 bases and J by 0 bases; unmatched bases: 8. Germline-derived CDR1 and CDR2 are SGHTA and FQGTGA. CDR3 length: 18 residues. The CDR3 spells CASRGLAGNSLAKNIQYF. DNA of the CDR3: TGTGCCAGCAGGGGACTAGCGGGGAATTCACTAGCCAAAAACATTCAGTACTTC.

J is TRBJ2-1 and V is TRBV14; D call uncertain. CDR3 length equals 12 residues. The germline V and J ends were trimmed by 0 bases and 11 bases, with 8 bases remaining between them. Looked up from germline, CDR1 is SGHDN and CDR2 is FVKESK. CDR3 residues: CASSQEGKQQFF. CDR3 nucleotide sequence: TGTGCCAGCAGCCAAGAGGGAAAGCAGCAGTTCTTC.

The CDR3 sequence is CSVGYFTGELFF. For the CDR3, the DNA is TGCAGCGTTGGTTATTTCACCGGGGAGCTGTTTTTT. V gene TRBV29-1 combines with J gene TRBJ2-2; D remains unclear. CDR1 is SQVTM and CDR2 is ANQGSEA in the germline V gene. This CDR3 has 12 residues. The V end was cut by 4 bases, the J end by 4 bases, with 7 bases between.

The V and J genes are TRBV29-1 and TRBJ2-3; possibly TRBD2 for D (5 bases). Germline CDR1 is SQVTM and CDR2 is ANQGSEA. This CDR3 is 12 amino acids long. V was pared by 1 base and J by 8 bases, with 10 bases between. The chain's CDR3 is CSVEVSEGTQYF. Here the CDR3 DNA reads TGCAGCGTTGAAGTGAGCGAGGGTACGCAGTATTTT.

The chain employs TRBV27 and TRBJ1-2; D gene ambiguous. Germline V gene lookup returns CDR1 MNHEY and CDR2 SMNVEV (reference sequence). The V end lost 6 bases, the J end lost 8 bases, and 16 bases lay between the germline ends. This CDR3 has 13 residues. The CDR3 sequence is CASSSIGYRGYTF. The CDR3 nucleotides are TGTGCCAGCAGCTCCATAGGGTACAGAGGCTACACCTTC.